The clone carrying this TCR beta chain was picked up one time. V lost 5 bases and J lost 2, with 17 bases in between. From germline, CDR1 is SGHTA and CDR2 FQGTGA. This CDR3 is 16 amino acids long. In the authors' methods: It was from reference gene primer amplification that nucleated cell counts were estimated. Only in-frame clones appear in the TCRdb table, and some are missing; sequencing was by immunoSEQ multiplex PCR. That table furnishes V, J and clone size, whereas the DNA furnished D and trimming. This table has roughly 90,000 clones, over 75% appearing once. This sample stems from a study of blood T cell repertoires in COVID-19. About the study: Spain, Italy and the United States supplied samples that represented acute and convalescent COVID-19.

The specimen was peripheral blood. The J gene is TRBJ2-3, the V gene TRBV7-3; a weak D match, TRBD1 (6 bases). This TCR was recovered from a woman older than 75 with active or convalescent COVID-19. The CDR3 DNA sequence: TGTGCCAGCAGCGATCAGGCTAGGGGGAACACAGATACGCAGTATTTT. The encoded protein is CASSDQARGNTDTQYF. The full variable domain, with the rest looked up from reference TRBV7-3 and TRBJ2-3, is GAGVSQTPSNKVTEKGKYVELRCDPISGHTALYWYRQSLGQGPEFLIYFQGTGAADDSGLPNDRFFAVRPEGSVSTLKIQRTERGDSAVYLCASSDQARGNTDTQYFGPGTRLTVL.